The 10 T cell receptor beta chains reported below all come from one sample, sequenced in a study of response to subunit inactivated influenza vaccine. Each CDR3 protein is one row after TCRdb ran MiXCR on the RT-PCR reads. This table holds around 150,000 distinct CDR3 sequences, 11% found once. The specimen comprised non-naive T cells sorted from PBMCs, sampled more than 35 days after vaccination. These TCRs come from a man in his forties or fifties who received an inactivated influenza vaccine.

This clonotype was seen more than once but under ten times. The genes are TRBV4-1 and TRBJ2-5, with 7 bases matching TRBD1. Per germline, CDR1 MGHRA and CDR2 YSYEKL. J was trimmed by 2 bases and V by 1 base; bases with no gene match: 4. The CDR3 contains 15 residues. CDR3 sequence: CASSQVLRGQETQYF. CDR3 DNA: TGCGCCAGCAGCCAAGTCCTCAGGGGGCAAGAGACCCAGTACTTC.

This clonotype was detected only a few times. V is TRBV27 and J is TRBJ2-5; weak D call: TRBD1 (5 bases). This CDR3 contains 15 residues. Germline V gene sequence: CDR1 MNHEY, CDR2 SMNVEV (reference sequence). Trimming removed 6 bases at V and 5 bases at J, with 19 bases between. CDR3 residues: CASSNSLSGAETQYF. The CDR3 nucleotides are TGTGCCAGCAGCAACTCCCTCTCTGGGGCGGAGACCCAGTACTTC.

In this sample, this clonotype turned up a few times. The chain links TRBV4-2 to TRBJ2-7; the D is unclear. V shed 1 base and J shed 1 base, with 5 bases lying between them. Germline loops: CDR1 LGHNA, CDR2 YNFKEQ. The CDR3 sequence is 13 residues long. CDR3 bases: TGTGCCAGCAGCCAAGTGGGATCCTACGAGCAGTACTTC. It codes for CASSQVGSYEQYF.

This chain's CDR3 is CASKGQRDYEQYF. The CDR3 bases are TGTGCCAGCAAAGGGCAGCGCGACTACGAGCAGTACTTC. The chain uses TRBV2 and TRBJ2-7; D is ambiguous. Trimming took off 7 bases at V and 3 bases at J, with 13 bases between the two ends. The CDR3 is 13 amino acids. Germline V CDR1 and CDR2: SNHLY, FYNNEI. Full variable domain (remainder filled in from reference TRBV2 and TRBJ2-7): EPEVTQTPSHQVTQMGQEVILRCVPISNHLYFYWYRQILGQKVEFLVSFYNNEISEKSEIFDDQFSVERPDGSNFTLKIRSTKLEDSAMYFCASKGQRDYEQYFGPGTRLTVT.

This clonotype came up many times. The V and J genes are TRBV9 and TRBJ1-1; D is undetermined. From germline, CDR1 is SGDLS and CDR2 YYNGEE. V was cut by 2 bases and J by 1 base, with 9 bases left in between. This CDR3 region has 14 residues. CDR3 protein: CASSVPSSNTEAFF. The CDR3 DNA follows: TGTGCCAGCAGCGTCCCTTCATCGAACACTGAAGCTTTCTTT.

The J gene is TRBJ2-1, the V gene TRBV2; 7 bases fit TRBD1. Germline V gene data show CDR1 as SNHLY and CDR2 as FYNNEI. The CDR3 covers 13 residues. Trimming removed 6 bases from V and 7 bases from J; junction bases left unmatched: 6. As DNA, the CDR3 is TGTGCCAGCAGAACAGGGGTGGGGAATGAGCAGTTCTTC. This translates into CASRTGVGNEQFF.

Only a few counts were recorded for this clonotype. The chain combines TRBV19 with TRBJ2-3, with D maybe TRBD1 (6 bases). The CDR3 runs to 14 residues. Germline CDR1 is LNHDA and CDR2 is SQIVND (reference sequence). V lost 5 bases, J lost 3 bases, and 12 bases lay in between. The CDR3 DNA follows: TGTGCCAGTAGTGCACAGGGTATTACAGATACGCAGTATTTT. Amino acids: CASSAQGITDTQYF.

The J gene is TRBJ1-5, the V gene TRBV4-3; possibly TRBD1 for D (5 bases). The germline V gene has CDR1 LGHNA and CDR2 YSLEER. Between the trimmed V and J ends, which lost 0 bases and 0 bases, there was a span of 6 bases. The CDR3 contains 15 residues. Here the CDR3 reads CASSQDRVSNQPQHF. CDR3 coding DNA: TGCGCCAGCAGCCAAGACAGGGTTAGCAATCAGCCCCAGCATTTT.

This clonotype was seen at least ten times. The genes are TRBV3-1 and TRBJ2-1; 11 nucleotides line up with TRBD2. Germline trimming cut 4 bases from V and 4 bases from J; bases unmatched to any gene: 3. Germline V gene data show CDR1 as LGHDT and CDR2 as YNNKEL (reference sequence). The CDR3 has 15 amino acids. CDR3 nucleotide sequence: TGTGCCAGCAGCCCGGGACTAGCGGATTACAATGAGCAGTTCTTC. It encodes CASSPGLADYNEQFF.

This chain connects TRBV9 to TRBJ2-5, with D perhaps given as TRBD1 or TRBD2 (5 bases each). This CDR3 region has 14 residues. Germline V lookup: CDR1 SGDLS, CDR2 YYNGEE. The V gene lost 5 bases and the J gene lost 5 bases, with 16 bases spanning the gap. The CDR3 DNA reads as TGTGCCAGCAGTCCATCCCGGGGCCGGGAGACCCAGTACTTC. As protein: CASSPSRGRETQYF.